What follows are 25 T cell receptor beta chains derived from one specimen sequenced in a study of T-cell reconstitution after alpha-beta-depleted transplantation in children. A library of TCRbeta sequences, prepared with unique molecular identifiers, was generated. TCRdb redid the calling of the PCR reads with MiXCR, one entry per CDR3 protein. Seen here are 120,000 to 150,000 distinct CDR3 sequences, 8.8% observed once, and the top ten hold 15% to 20%. The source was PBMCs, mostly from graft donor cells, collected 180 days after TCRalphabeta/CD19-depleted stem cell transplant. Every receptor here comes from a female patient aged 2-15 years who had a stem cell transplant for congenital amegakaryocytic thrombocytopenia, so the T cells may come from the graft donor.

This clonotype occurred many times. The rearrangement links TRBV20-1 to TRBJ2-1; D remains ambiguous. The CDR3 covers 12 residues. Germline V gene sequence: CDR1 DFQATT, CDR2 SNEGSKA (reference sequence). Trimming cost V 8 bases and J 5 bases, with 13 bases left between them. As DNA, the CDR3 is TGCAGTTTATTTTTACCCGACAATGAGCAGTTCTTC. Its protein product is CSLFLPDNEQFF.

Concerning this clonotype: This clone may be a read error of a much larger clone one base away. This chain joins TRBV20-1 and TRBJ2-2, with D perhaps matching TRBD1 or TRBD2 (6 bases each). The CDR3 length is 16 residues. CDR1 is DFQATT and CDR2 is SNEGSKA in the germline V gene (reference sequence). The CDR3: CCARGASAGNTGELFF. The CDR3 DNA reads TGCTGTGCTAGGGGGGCGTCGGCAGGGAACACCGGGGAGCTGTTTTTT.

This clonotype was picked up a small number of times. The chain links TRBV27 to TRBJ1-1; D is ambiguous. V lost 4 bases and J lost 4, with 13 bases in between. The CDR3 loop spans 14 amino acids. Per the germline V gene, CDR1 is MNHEY and CDR2 is SMNVEV (reference sequence). The CDR3 region is CASSSRRSSTEAFF. The CDR3 DNA sequence: TGTGCCAGCAGTTCAAGGAGGAGTTCCACTGAAGCTTTCTTT.

This clonotype has more than one count but fewer than ten. Here the CDR3 DNA reads TGTGCCAGCAGCCAAGATCCGAAAGGCACTGAAGCTTTCTTT. As protein: CASSQDPKGTEAFF. This sequence joins TRBV4-2 and TRBJ1-1; D not resolved. The V end was cut by 0 bases, the J end by 4 bases, with 9 bases between. Germline V gives CDR1 LGHNA, CDR2 YNFKEQ. The CDR3 extends over 14 amino acids.

This clonotype was detected only a few times. The chain joins TRBV7-7 to TRBJ2-7; D is perhaps TRBD1 or TRBD2 (6 bases each). This CDR3 has 13 amino acids. Trimming removed 1 base from V and 5 bases from J, with 9 bases in between. CDR1 SSHAT and CDR2 FNYEAQ come from the germline V gene (reference sequence). The chain's CDR3 is CASSLVRGDEQYF. As DNA, the CDR3 is TGTGCCAGCAGCTTAGTAAGGGGGGACGAGCAGTACTTC.

This clonotype occurred many times. The chain has TRBV7-8 and TRBJ1-6, with unresolved D. There are 15 residues in the CDR3. V was clipped by 5 bases and J by 0 bases, with 8 bases between them. The germline CDR1 and CDR2 sequences are SGHVS and FQNEAQ. The CDR3 region has the DNA TGTGCCAGCAGCCCAGTACTCTCCTATAATTCACCCCTCCACTTT. Translating gives CASSPVLSYNSPLHF.

A few counts support this clonotype. V and J are TRBV15 and TRBJ2-7; D unclear. There are 12 residues in the CDR3. The V end lost 5 bases, the J end lost 3 bases, and 8 bases lay between the germline ends. CDR1 and CDR2 (germline): LNHNV, YYDKDF (reference sequence). This CDR3 reads CATSRTGYEQYF. CDR3 bases: TGTGCCACCAGCCGGACCGGCTACGAGCAGTACTTC.

This rearrangement joins TRBV5-1 to TRBJ2-6; no definite D call. This CDR3 contains 14 residues. Trimming removed 5 bases at V and 2 bases at J, with 8 bases between. Germline V gene lookup returns CDR1 SGHRS and CDR2 YFSETQ. The CDR3, as DNA: TGCGCCAGCAGTTCGACGGCTGGGGCCAACGTCCTGACTTTC. Amino acids: CASSSTAGANVLTF.

This clonotype was observed many times. Here the CDR3 reads CASSLAGGRNEQFF. The CDR3 DNA is TGTGCCAGCAGCTTAGCGGGAGGCCGCAATGAGCAGTTCTTC. The chain joins TRBV7-3 to TRBJ2-1, with TRBD2 matching 8 bases. This CDR3 comprises 14 residues. CDR1 SGHTA and CDR2 FQGTGA come from the germline V gene. V shed 2 bases, J shed 6 bases, and the junction held 3 bases outside the gene matches.

About this clonotype itself: A single base separates this from a much larger clone, so it may be a read error. The genes are TRBV20-1 and TRBJ2-5, with 8 bases lining up with TRBD1. This CDR3 is 17 amino acids long. CDR1 and CDR2 from the germline V gene are DFQATT and SNEGSKA (reference sequence). As DNA, the CDR3 is TGCAGTGCTAGAGATCAGGGGGCCGCAGGGTACCAAGAGACCAAGTACTTC. It specifies CSARDQGAAGYQETKYF.

In the case of this clonotype: The junction does not match germline at one end; this may be a read error. J is TRBJ2-7 and V is TRBV12-3 or TRBV12-4, with D uncertain. This CDR3 has 12 residues. Here the CDR3 DNA reads TGTGCCAGCAGTTTGTTTCCCTACGAGGAGTACTTC. It codes for CASSLFPYEEYF.

This clonotype was observed many times. The V and J genes are TRBV20-1 and TRBJ2-1; D gene uncertain. The CDR3 has 12 amino acids. V lost 5 bases and J lost 8, with 13 bases in between. Germline V CDR1 and CDR2: DFQATT, SNEGSKA (reference sequence). CDR3 sequence: CSAFKGWDEQFF. CDR3 nucleotide sequence: TGCAGTGCTTTCAAAGGCTGGGATGAGCAGTTCTTC.

This clonotype was counted many times. The chain has TRBV12-3 or TRBV12-4 and TRBJ1-2; the match to TRBD1 covers 7 bases. Trimming took 6 bases from V and 4 from J; bases not matched to a gene: 5. This CDR3 has 13 amino acids. The CDR3: CASSDRVGYGYTF. The CDR3 region has the DNA TGTGCCAGCAGCGACAGGGTCGGCTATGGCTACACCTTC.

This clonotype was recorded at least ten times. The gene calls are TRBV7-3 and TRBJ1-5; TRBD1 agrees at 9 bases. With 5 bases clipped from V and 7 bases from J, the junction kept 3 bases outside the gene matches. Per germline, CDR1 SGHTA and CDR2 FQGTGA. This CDR3 comprises 13 residues. CDR3 sequence reads: CASSTTGGQPQHF. CDR3 in DNA: TGTGCCAGCAGCACCACAGGGGGCCAGCCCCAGCATTTT.

This clonotype was observed a handful of times. The CDR3 bases are TGCAGCGTTAGACAGGCCTACGAGCAGTACTTC. Protein sequence: CSVRQAYEQYF. V gene TRBV20-1 combines with J gene TRBJ2-7, with a weak D call TRBD1 (6 bases). The germline V gene has CDR1 DFQATT and CDR2 SNEGSKA (reference sequence). The CDR3 extends over 11 amino acids.

Many counts were recorded for this clonotype. This chain joins TRBV4-3 and TRBJ1-1, with D hard to call. The length of the CDR3 is 14 residues. Germline CDR1 LGHNA, CDR2 YSLEER. Trimming left V 3 bases short and J 5 bases short, with 13 bases between. This chain's CDR3 is CASSHSLTGTEAFF. The CDR3 DNA sequence: TGCGCCAGCAGCCATAGTCTAACGGGGACTGAAGCTTTCTTT.

The chain uses TRBV6-5 and TRBJ2-7, with 14 bases matching TRBD2. The CDR3 consists of 19 residues. CDR1 is MNHEY, CDR2 SVGAGI, per germline. Trimming removed 4 bases from V and 0 bases from J; junction bases left unmatched: 11. The CDR3 DNA sequence: TGTGCCAGCAGTTTCTACCGACTAGCGGGAGGGGAGAGCTCCTACGAGCAGTACTTC. Translating gives CASSFYRLAGGESSYEQYF.

The table lists this clonotype with many counts. This sequence joins TRBV20-1 and TRBJ1-5; D not certain. The CDR3 has 12 amino acids. Looked up from germline, CDR1 is DFQATT and CDR2 is SNEGSKA (reference sequence). Trimming shortened V by 3 bases and J by 5 bases, and 8 bases separated the two germline ends. CDR3 protein: CSASGSHQPQHF. The CDR3 DNA reads TGCAGTGCTAGCGGCAGCCATCAGCCCCAGCATTTT.

Turning to this clonotype: A much larger clone is a single base away; this may be a read error. V and J are TRBV6-2 or TRBV6-3 and TRBJ2-7; 7 nucleotides align to TRBD1. Germline CDR1 and CDR2: MNHEY and SVGEGT. The CDR3 spans 13 residues. CDR3 DNA sequence: TGTGCCAGCAGTCGTCGAGGGGGCTACGAGCATTACTTC. It is translated as CASSRRGGYEHYF.

This clonotype was detected ten times or more. The chain combines TRBV6-5 with TRBJ2-1; D ambiguous. Between the trimmed V and J ends, which lost 6 bases and 5 bases, there was a span of 11 bases. In germline, CDR1 is MNHEY, CDR2 SVGAGI. This CDR3 comprises 13 residues. CDR3 sequence reads: CASRRQADNEQFF. The CDR3 DNA sequence: TGTGCCAGCAGAAGGCAGGCAGACAATGAGCAGTTCTTC.

This clonotype was recorded many times. The chain carries TRBV7-2 and TRBJ1-4; D not certain. V shed 1 base and J shed 8 bases, with 11 bases lying between them. Germline CDR1 and CDR2: SGHTA and FQGNSA. CDR3 length: 14 residues. The CDR3 nucleotides read TGTGCCAGCAGCTTAGTTGCGGGAAGAGAAAAACTGTTTTTT. Encoded protein: CASSLVAGREKLFF. Looking up the rest from reference TRBV7-2 and TRBJ1-4 gives the full variable domain: GAGVSQSPSNKVTEKGKDVELRCDPISGHTALYWYRQSLGQGLEFLIYFQGNSAPDKSGLPSDRFSAERTGGSVSTLTIQRTQQEDSAVYLCASSLVAGREKLFFGSGTQLSVL.

V is TRBV4-2 and J is TRBJ2-1; tentatively, D is TRBD1 (6 bases). The CDR3 has 15 residues. V lost 0 bases and J 9 bases, leaving 15 bases between the germline ends. CDR1 and CDR2 from the germline V gene are LGHNA and YNFKEQ. The CDR3 coding sequence is TGTGCCAGCAGCCAAGATGGTGGGAGAGGGGGTGAGCAGTTCTTC. Its translation: CASSQDGGRGGEQFF.

This clonotype was seen ten or more times. The V gene is TRBV6-5, the J gene TRBJ1-5; 7 positions agree with TRBD1. The length of the CDR3 is 15 residues. Unmatched junction bases numbered 6, after V lost 5 bases and J lost 2 bases. Germline loops: CDR1 MNHEY, CDR2 SVGAGI. Here the CDR3 DNA reads TGTGCCAGCAGTCACACAGGGGTCGGCAATCAGCCCCAGCATTTT. Protein: CASSHTGVGNQPQHF.

In this sample, this clonotype turned up a few times. V gene TRBV12-3 or TRBV12-4 combines with J gene TRBJ2-1; 10 bases are shared with TRBD2. The CDR3 is 15 amino acids. V was clipped by 6 bases and J by 6 bases; unmatched bases: 8. CDR3 nucleotide sequence: TGTGCCAGCAGAATCAGCGGGAGGGCCGGCAATGAGCAGTTCTTC. Its translation is CASRISGRAGNEQFF.

As regards this clonotype: This may be a read error: a much more frequent sequence differs by one nucleotide. The rearrangement joins TRBV12-3 or TRBV12-4 to TRBJ1-1; no clear D gene. Trimming took off 5 bases at V and 5 bases at J, with 9 bases between the two ends. This CDR3 spans 12 amino acids. The chain's CDR3 is CASSRHGTEAFF. DNA of the CDR3: TGTGCCAGCAGTAGACATGGAACTGAAGCTTTCTTT.